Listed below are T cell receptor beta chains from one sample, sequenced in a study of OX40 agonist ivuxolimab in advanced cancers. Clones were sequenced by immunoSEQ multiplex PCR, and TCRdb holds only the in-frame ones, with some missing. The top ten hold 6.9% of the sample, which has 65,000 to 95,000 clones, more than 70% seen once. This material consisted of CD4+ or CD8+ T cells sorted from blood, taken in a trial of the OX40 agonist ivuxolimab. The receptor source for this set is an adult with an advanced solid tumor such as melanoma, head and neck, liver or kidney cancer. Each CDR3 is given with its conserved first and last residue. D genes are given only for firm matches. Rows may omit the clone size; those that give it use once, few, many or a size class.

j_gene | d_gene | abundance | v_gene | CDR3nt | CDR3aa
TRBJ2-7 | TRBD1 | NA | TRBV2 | TGTGCCAGCGTCCTCAATGCTGGGACAGGGGTCTCCTACGAGCAGTACTTC | CASVLNAGTGVSYEQYF
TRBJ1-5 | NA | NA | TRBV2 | TGTGCCAGCAGTGGGGCAGGGGTTAGCAATCAGCCCCAGCATTTT | CASSGAGVSNQPQHF
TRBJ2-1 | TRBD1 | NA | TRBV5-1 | TGCGCCAGCAGCTTGGTTTTCGGGACAGGGAAGGGGAGCTCCTACAATGAGCAGTTCTTC | CASSLVFGTGKGSSYNEQFF
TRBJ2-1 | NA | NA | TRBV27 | TGTGCCAGCAGGGTAGGCGGGGGCTGGTACAATGAGCAGTTCTTC | CASRVGGGWYNEQFF
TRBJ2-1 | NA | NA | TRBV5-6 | TGTGCCAGCGGATCGAGGGCAGGGGGGAATGAGCAGTTCTTC | CASGSRAGGNEQFF
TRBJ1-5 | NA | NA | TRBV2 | TGTGCCAGCAGTGAGGAGGGGGGGAGCAATCAGCCCCAGCATTTT | CASSEEGGSNQPQHF
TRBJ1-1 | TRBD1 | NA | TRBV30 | TGTGCCTGGAGACTCCCGGGACAGGCTGAAGCTTTCTTT | CAWRLPGQAEAFF
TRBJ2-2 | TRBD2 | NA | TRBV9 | TGTGCCAGCAGCGTTTCCCTAGCGGGGGCCCTAAACACCGGGGAGCTGTTTTTT | CASSVSLAGALNTGELFF
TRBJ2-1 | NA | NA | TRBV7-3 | TGTGCCAGCAGCCGGACTTCCCCTGGGGGAAGCGGCTACAATGAGCAGTTCTTC | CASSRTSPGGSGYNEQFF
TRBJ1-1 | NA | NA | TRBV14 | TGTGCCAGCAGCCAAGTTCCCGGCACTGAAGCTTTCTTT | CASSQVPGTEAFF
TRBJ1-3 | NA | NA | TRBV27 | TGTGCCAGCAGTTTATTGGGGCGCTCTGGAAACACCATATATTTT | CASSLLGRSGNTIYF
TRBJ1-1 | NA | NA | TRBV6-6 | TGTGCCAGCAGTTACTCCCGGGACTCAGTTGAAGCTTTCTTT | CASSYSRDSVEAFF
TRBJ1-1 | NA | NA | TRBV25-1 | TGTGCCAGCAGTGAACAGGGGAACACTGAAGCTTTCTTT | CASSEQGNTEAFF
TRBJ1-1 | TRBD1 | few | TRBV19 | TGTGCCAGTAGTACTGGACAGGGGATAACTGAAGCTTTCTTT | CASSTGQGITEAFF
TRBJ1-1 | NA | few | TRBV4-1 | TGCGCCAGCAGCCAAGGGGTCAGGGTGAACACTGAAGCTTTCTTT | CASSQGVRVNTEAFF
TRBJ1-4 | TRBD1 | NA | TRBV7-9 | TGTGCCAGCCAACCTACAGGGGAGGGAGAAAAACTGTTTTTT | CASQPTGEGEKLFF
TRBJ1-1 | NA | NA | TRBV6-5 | TGTGCCAGCAGTCCGAGGGCCATGAACACTGAAGCTTTCTTT | CASSPRAMNTEAFF
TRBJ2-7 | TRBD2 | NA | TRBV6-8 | TGTGCTCAGGGAACGAGGTTAGTACTAGCGGACTCTGCCTACGAGCAGTACTTC | CAQGTRLVLADSAYEQYF
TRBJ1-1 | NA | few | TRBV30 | TGTGCCTGGAGTGGTGTTAGCAGGGTTGTTGAAGCTTTCTTT | CAWSGVSRVVEAFF
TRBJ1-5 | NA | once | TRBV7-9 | TGTGCCAGCAGCCCCATTCAGCCCCAGCATTTT | CASSPIQPQHF
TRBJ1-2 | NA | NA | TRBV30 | TGTGCCTGGAGTGTGGTCTATGGCTACACCTTC | CAWSVVYGYTF
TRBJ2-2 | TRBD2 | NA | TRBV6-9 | TGTGCCAGCGAGCGGGCGGGAGGAACCGGGGAGCTGTTTTTT | CASERAGGTGELFF
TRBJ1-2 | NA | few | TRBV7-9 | TGTGCCAGCAGCCCTCGGACGCGGGGTGGCTACACCTTC | CASSPRTRGGYTF
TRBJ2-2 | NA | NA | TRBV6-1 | TGTGCCAGCAGAGGGACAATGAACACCGGGGAGCTGTTTTTT | CASRGTMNTGELFF
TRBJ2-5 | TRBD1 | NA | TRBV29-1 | TGCAGCGTCCGACCGGGACAGGGGGAAGAGACCCAGTACTTC | CSVRPGQGEETQYF